Listed below are T cell receptor beta chains from one sample, sequenced in a study of T-cell memory formation after mild COVID-19. One entry per CDR3 protein results from TCRdb running MiXCR on the 5' RACE reads. This sample yields 550,000 to 650,000 distinct CDR3 sequences, of which roughly 17% are seen a single time; approximately 8.1% belongs to the top ten. Sequenced sample: PBMCs or a T cell subset sorted from them (not recorded which). These receptors originate from an adult woman who had mild COVID-19 (a few samples of this study predate the infection). Cell type and time point are not known. CDR3s include the opening cysteine and the closing phenylalanine or tryptophan. A D gene is named only where the DNA matches it firmly. Some rows mark clone size as missing; the rest say once, few, many or name a class of expanded clone.

v_gene	j_gene	abundance	d_gene	CDR3nt	CDR3aa
TRBV27	TRBJ2-1	-	-	TGTGCCAGCGGGGGTCGCTCTTTTCGAAATGAGCAGTTCTTC	CASGGRSFRNEQFF
TRBV5-1	TRBJ1-4	-	-	TGCGCCAGCAGCCCGGAGGCGGGTCGAGAAAAACTGTTTTTT	CASSPEAGREKLFF
TRBV12-3/TRBV12-4	TRBJ2-3	-	-	TGTGCCAGCAGTCCTGCCCCTCGACTAGTTGATACGCAGTATTTT	CASSPAPRLVDTQYF
TRBV20-1	TRBJ2-3	-	TRBD2	TGCAGTGCTAGAGACCTCGGGGCGGGGGTCACAGATACGCAGTATTTT	CSARDLGAGVTDTQYF
TRBV5-1	TRBJ1-1	-	-	TGCGCCAGCAGCATGGACACCAAGAACACTGAAGCTTTCTTT	CASSMDTKNTEAFF
TRBV3-1	TRBJ1-3	few	-	TGTGCCAGCAGCCAAGGGCACTCTGGAAACACCATATATTTT	CASSQGHSGNTIYF
TRBV6-5	TRBJ2-1	few	TRBD2	TGTGCCAGCAGTTACTCCCTGGGGTCTAGCGGGAGGGATAGCTCCTACAATGAGCAGTTCTTC	CASSYSLGSSGRDSSYNEQFF
TRBV12-3/TRBV12-4	TRBJ1-5	-	TRBD1	TGTGCCAGCAGTCCACAGACAGGGCGGGGTCAGCCCCAGCATTTT	CASSPQTGRGQPQHF
TRBV9	TRBJ2-7	few	TRBD2	TGTGCCAGCAGCCGACTAGCGGGAGCGGGGGAGCAGTACTTC	CASSRLAGAGEQYF
TRBV20-1	TRBJ2-1	-	TRBD2	TGCAGTGCTAAGCGGGAGGTAAATGAGCAGTTCTTC	CSAKREVNEQFF
TRBV28	TRBJ2-5	-	TRBD2	TGTGCCAGCAGTTTAGCTAGCGGGGCATCGCTCCAAGAGACCCAGTACTTC	CASSLASGASLQETQYF
TRBV5-5	TRBJ2-7	few	-	TGTGCCAGCAGCTTAGAGGTTGGCACCGAGCAGTACTTC	CASSLEVGTEQYF
TRBV12-3/TRBV12-4	TRBJ1-1	few	-	TGTGCCAGCAGAAAAATGAACACTGAAGCTTTCTTT	CASRKMNTEAFF
TRBV5-1	TRBJ2-3	-	-	TGCGCCAGCAGCTTGAACCGGGAGTCAGATACGCAGTATTTT	CASSLNRESDTQYF
TRBV10-3	TRBJ1-4	-	-	TGTGCCATCAGTGAGTCGACGGGGAGGGGAATGGATGAAAAACTGTTTTTT	CAISESTGRGMDEKLFF
TRBV7-3	TRBJ1-6	-	-	TGTGCCAGCAGCTTCTCCGGGAATTCACCCCTCCACTTT	CASSFSGNSPLHF
TRBV20-1	TRBJ1-1	few	-	TGCAGTGCTAGAGATTGGCCGAACACTGAAGCTTTCTTT	CSARDWPNTEAFF
TRBV5-1	TRBJ1-2	few	-	TGCGCCAGCAGCTTGGATCGCGGAGGGTATTATGGCTACACCTTC	CASSLDRGGYYGYTF
TRBV6-5	TRBJ1-4	few	-	TGTGCCAGCAGTCAACAGGATCCAACTAATGAAAAACTGTTTTTT	CASSQQDPTNEKLFF
TRBV4-1	TRBJ2-7	-	TRBD2	TGCGCCAGCAAAAAAGCGGGGGCCGCCTACGAGCAGTACTTC	CASKKAGAAYEQYF
TRBV7-9	TRBJ2-1	-	-	TGTGCCAGCAGCACGGGTCCCAATAGCCAGAGCTCCTACAATGAGCAGTTCTTC	CASSTGPNSQSSYNEQFF
TRBV2	TRBJ2-1	many	TRBD2	TGTGCCAGCAGTTATGCCCGGACTAGCGGGAACCCCTCCTACAATGAGCAGTTCTTC	CASSYARTSGNPSYNEQFF
TRBV27	TRBJ1-1	few	-	TGTGCCAGCAGTTTCCCCGGACAGCCCTTTGGGGCTTTCTTT	CASSFPGQPFGAFF
TRBV5-1	TRBJ2-7	-	-	TGCGCCAGGACAATCCGAAACAGGAGATCCTACGAGCAGTACTTC	CARTIRNRRSYEQYF
TRBV12-3/TRBV12-4	TRBJ2-7	-	-	TGTGCCAGCAGTCCCTCGGTCCCACCCTACGAGCAGTACTTC	CASSPSVPPYEQYF
TRBV5-1	TRBJ2-1	many	TRBD1	TGCGCCAGCAGCTTGATGGGACAGGTAGAAGGTGAGCAGTTCTTC	CASSLMGQVEGEQFF
TRBV27	TRBJ1-1	-	-	TGTGCCAGCAGTTTACGAGGGGCGGGGATTGAAGCTTTCTTT	CASSLRGAGIEAFF
TRBV12-3/TRBV12-4	TRBJ2-7	-	TRBD1	TGTGCCAGCAGTTGGACAGGCCAATCCTACGAGCAGTACTTC	CASSWTGQSYEQYF
TRBV4-2	TRBJ2-5	-	TRBD2	TGTGCCAGCAGCCCTACTAGCGGGGGGTACCAAGAGACCCAGTACTTC	CASSPTSGGYQETQYF
TRBV7-9	TRBJ2-7	-	-	TGTGCCAGCAGCTTAGAACCAGGGTCGGTGGACGAGCAGTACTTC	CASSLEPGSVDEQYF